This passage covers 30 T cell receptor beta chains from one sample sequenced in a study of T cell repertoires in cytomegalovirus infection. TCRdb processed the reads anew with MiXCR; each CDR3 protein has one entry. The sample records around 900,000 distinct CDR3 sequences, approximately 32% being singletons. These receptors have no known antigen. Sequenced material: cultured CD8+ T cells from PBMCs, taken from culture after CMV antigen stimulation. These receptors came from a human donor in good health (CMV status not recorded). Some clones in this sample may be carry-over from other donors' samples.

This clonotype was recorded many times. The V and J genes are TRBV7-9 and TRBJ2-7, with D perhaps matching TRBD2 (6 bases). The CDR3 has 15 residues. V shed 5 bases and J shed 0 bases, with 14 bases lying between them. Germline loops: CDR1 SEHNR, CDR2 FQNEAQ (reference sequence). The CDR3 sequence: CASSPPEGPSYEQYF. CDR3 DNA: TGTGCCAGCAGCCCCCCGGAGGGGCCCTCCTACGAGCAGTACTTC.

The V call is TRBV7-4, the J call TRBJ2-3; a possible D gene is TRBD1 (5 bases). The CDR3 is made up of 15 amino acids. Per the germline V gene, CDR1 is SGHVT and CDR2 is SQSDAQ. V lost 5 bases, J lost 2 bases, and 14 bases lay in between. The CDR3 DNA sequence: TGTGCCAGCAGCGATGGACATGGGATCACAGATACGCAGTATTTT. This sequence encodes CASSDGHGITDTQYF.

The chain joins TRBV7-2 to TRBJ2-3, with D uncertain. This CDR3 is 15 amino acids long. CDR1 is SGHTA, CDR2 FQGNSA, per germline. Trimming pared 2 bases from V and 4 bases from J, leaving 13 bases between. In DNA, the CDR3 is TGTGCCAGCAGCTTAAGTTTGGGTTATGCAGATACGCAGTATTTT. This codes for CASSLSLGYADTQYF.

The rearrangement joins TRBV11-2 to TRBJ2-2; D possibly corresponds to TRBD1 (5 bases). The V gene lost 5 bases and the J gene lost 4 bases, with 38 bases spanning the gap. The CDR3 loop spans 23 amino acids. Per the germline V gene, CDR1 is SGHAT and CDR2 is FQNNGV. The CDR3 spells CASSPYPRRIGQGPLGSTGELFF. DNA for the CDR3: TGTGCCAGCAGCCCTTATCCCCGCCGGATCGGCCAGGGTCCTTTGGGAAGCACCGGGGAGCTGTTTTTT.

The table lists this clonotype with a few counts. This chain joins TRBV28 and TRBJ2-5; 10 nucleotides match TRBD2. The CDR3 length is 16 residues. V lost 7 bases, J lost 2 bases, and 10 bases stayed unmatched. From germline, CDR1 is MDHEN and CDR2 SYDVKM. CDR3 bases: TGTGCCAGCACCCCTCGGCTAGCGGGGGTACAAGAGACCCAGTACTTC. Its protein product is CASTPRLAGVQETQYF.

The rearrangement links TRBV5-6 to TRBJ2-2; no definite D call. The CDR3 runs to 15 residues. Germline assignment: CDR1 SGHDT and CDR2 YYEEEE. Trimming stripped 4 bases from V and 2 bases from J, with 12 bases between. CDR3 sequence: CASSAGPINTGELFF. The CDR3 region has the DNA TGTGCCAGCAGCGCCGGACCGATTAACACCGGGGAGCTGTTTTTT.

This clonotype was recorded a few times. This rearrangement joins TRBV6-6 to TRBJ2-3; D gene unclear. V was cut by 6 bases and J by 5 bases, with 12 bases left in between. This CDR3 is built from 13 residues. The germline CDR1 and CDR2 sequences are MNHNY and SVGAGI (reference sequence). The CDR3 DNA is TGTGCCAGCAGCCGTTCTACCGGAGATACGCAGTATTTT. It specifies CASSRSTGDTQYF.

The chain joins TRBV20-1 to TRBJ1-6, with 10 bases identical to TRBD1. V lost 6 bases and J lost 11; bases outside the gene matches: 7. CDR1 is DFQATT, CDR2 SNEGSKA, per germline (reference sequence). This CDR3 is 13 amino acids long. The CDR3 is CSAVDRGLPPLHF. The CDR3 region has the DNA TGCAGTGCGGTGGACAGGGGGTTACCACCCCTCCACTTT.

This chain links TRBV5-6 with TRBJ2-1, with D possibly matching TRBD1 (5 bases). CDR1 is SGHDT, CDR2 YYEEEE, per germline. Trimming cost V 4 bases and J 12 bases, with 11 bases left between them. This CDR3 contains 11 residues. CDR3 region: CASSTGIWQFF. The CDR3 bases are TGTGCCAGCAGCACAGGAATCTGGCAGTTCTTC.

The CDR3 nucleotides read TGTGCCAGCAGCTCGTACAGGGGGACCGGGGAGCTGTTTTTT. Translation gives CASSSYRGTGELFF. This chain joins TRBV7-9 and TRBJ2-2, with TRBD1 matching over 8 bases. This CDR3 comprises 14 residues. Germline V gene lookup returns CDR1 SEHNR and CDR2 FQNEAQ (reference sequence). With V trimmed by 4 bases and J by 5 bases, 3 bases remained unmatched.

The chain couples TRBV7-6 to TRBJ1-2; the match to TRBD1 covers 7 bases. The CDR3 is 16 residues long. With 2 bases clipped from V and 0 bases from J, the junction kept 6 bases outside the gene matches. Germline V lookup: CDR1 SGHVS, CDR2 FNYEAQ. As DNA, the CDR3 is TGTGCCAGCAGCTTACGGAGGACAGGCTCTAACTATGGCTACACCTTC. This encodes CASSLRRTGSNYGYTF.

The chain uses TRBV2 and TRBJ1-4; a weak D match, TRBD1 (6 bases). This CDR3 comprises 15 residues. With 11 bases removed from V and 2 bases from J, the gap between germline ends came to 18 bases. Germline CDR1 is SNHLY and CDR2 is FYNNEI. The CDR3 here is CAGRVGGSTNEKLFF. DNA of the CDR3: TGTGCCGGGAGAGTAGGGGGGTCGACTAATGAAAAACTGTTTTTT.

The V and J genes are TRBV5-6 and TRBJ2-1, with a possible D match to TRBD1 (7 bases). V lost 5 bases and J 10 bases, leaving 13 bases between the germline ends. Germline CDR1 SGHDT, CDR2 YYEEEE. The CDR3 covers 12 residues. CDR3 in amino acids: CASRGRGAEQFF. CDR3 bases: TGTGCCAGCAGGGGCAGGGGGGCCGAGCAGTTCTTC. The full variable domain, with the rest looked up from reference TRBV5-6 and TRBJ2-1, is DAGVTQSPTHLIKTRGQQVTLRCSPKSGHDTVSWYQQALGQGPQFIFQYYEEEERQRGNFPDRFSGHQFPNYSSELNVNALLLGDSALYLCASRGRGAEQFFGPGTRLTVL.

The chain has TRBV7-4 and TRBJ2-1; TRBD2 aligns across 11 bases. This CDR3 comprises 16 residues. Germline V CDR1 and CDR2: SGHVT, SQSDAQ. Germline trimming cut 7 bases from V and 4 bases from J; bases unmatched to any gene: 9. Here the CDR3 DNA reads TGTGCCAGCACCTTCACCGGGACTAGCGGATACAATGAGCAGTTCTTC. This sequence encodes CASTFTGTSGYNEQFF.

Here the CDR3 reads CAISELGDTEAFF. In nucleotides, the CDR3 is TGTGCCATCAGTGAGCTTGGGGACACTGAAGCTTTCTTT. This rearrangement joins TRBV10-3 to TRBJ1-1; D gene unclear. The ends were cut back, 2 bases at V and 3 bases at J, with 7 bases in the middle. The CDR3 sequence is 13 residues long. Germline loops: CDR1 ENHRY, CDR2 SYGVKD.

CDR3 loop: CASSSTGGFLNEQFF. CDR3 DNA: TGTGCCAGCAGTTCTACAGGGGGTTTTTTAAATGAGCAGTTCTTC. J is TRBJ2-1 and V is TRBV12-3 or TRBV12-4, with 8 bases aligning to TRBD1. The junction had 9 bases not matched to a gene; V was cut back by 4 bases and J by 7 bases. CDR3 length: 15 amino acids.

V gene TRBV12-3 or TRBV12-4 combines with J gene TRBJ2-5; 8 bases fit TRBD2. Trimming cost V 7 bases and J 1 base; bases outside gene matches: 2. The CDR3 totals 13 residues. This CDR3 reads CASKAGAQETQYF. The CDR3 nucleotides read TGTGCCAGCAAAGCGGGGGCCCAAGAGACCCAGTACTTC.

The genes are TRBV12-3 or TRBV12-4 and TRBJ2-2; D gene uncertain. The V end was cut by 3 bases, the J end by 4 bases, with 9 bases between. This CDR3 is 14 amino acids long. In DNA form, the CDR3 reads TGTGCCAGCAGTTTCTCGAGTCCCACCGGGGAGCTGTTTTTT. Translation gives CASSFSSPTGELFF.

The table lists this clonotype with a few counts. The rearrangement uses TRBV7-2 and TRBJ1-6, with D possibly being TRBD1 (6 bases). Germline V gene sequence: CDR1 SGHTA, CDR2 FQGNSA. Trimming removed 7 bases at V and 10 bases at J, with 20 bases between. The CDR3 extends over 15 amino acids. This chain's CDR3 is CASTTPPGVHSPLHF. The CDR3 DNA reads as TGTGCCAGCACCACCCCTCCAGGGGTGCACTCACCCCTCCACTTT. Full variable domain (outside the CDR3, taken from reference TRBV7-2 and TRBJ1-6): GAGVSQSPSNKVTEKGKDVELRCDPISGHTALYWYRQSLGQGLEFLIYFQGNSAPDKSGLPSDRFSAERTGGSVSTLTIQRTQQEDSAVYLCASTTPPGVHSPLHFGNGTRLTVT.

The V and J genes are TRBV20-1 and TRBJ2-3; the D gene could be TRBD1 or TRBD2 (5 bases each). The CDR3 has 16 residues. Germline assignment: CDR1 DFQATT and CDR2 SNEGSKA (reference sequence). Trimming left V 0 bases short and J 4 bases short, with 17 bases between. CDR3 nucleotide sequence: TGCAGTGCTAGAGATTTGGCAGGGAGAGGACCAGATACGCAGTATTTT. Translation: CSARDLAGRGPDTQYF.

Only a few counts were recorded for this clonotype. The chain joins TRBV4-1 to TRBJ1-5; D unresolved. CDR1 MGHRA and CDR2 YSYEKL come from the germline V gene. This CDR3 is 15 amino acids long. The ends were cut back, 0 bases at V and 5 bases at J, with 11 bases in the middle. CDR3 sequence reads: CASSQDTGYHQPQHF. The CDR3 nucleotides read TGCGCCAGCAGCCAAGATACCGGGTACCATCAGCCCCAGCATTTT.

This chain links TRBV7-6 with TRBJ1-5; D perhaps matches TRBD1 (5 bases). CDR1 is SGHVS, CDR2 FNYEAQ, per germline. The CDR3 extends over 15 amino acids. The V and J ends lost 5 bases and 6 bases respectively, with 17 bases between them. CDR3 in DNA: TGTGCCAGCAGCCCCGAAGGTGGGGGAGGTCAGCCCCAGCATTTT. Amino acid sequence: CASSPEGGGGQPQHF.

This clonotype showed up just a few times. The chain links TRBV5-6 to TRBJ2-4; 8 bases are shared with TRBD1. Germline loops: CDR1 SGHDT, CDR2 YYEEEE. V dropped 5 bases and J dropped 1; count of bases not matched to a gene: 14. The CDR3 contains 18 residues. The CDR3 DNA sequence: TGTGCCAGCAGAATACCCGGTGAGACAGGGGTCGCCAAAAACATTCAGTACTTC. It translates to CASRIPGETGVAKNIQYF.

This clonotype was detected ten times or more. The V call is TRBV7-2, the J call TRBJ1-1; no clear D. This CDR3 region has 14 residues. Germline V gene lookup returns CDR1 SGHTA and CDR2 FQGNSA. V lost 2 bases and J 4 bases, leaving 11 bases between the germline ends. Here the CDR3 reads CASSLPFRGTEAFF. The CDR3 DNA reads as TGTGCCAGCAGCTTACCTTTCAGAGGCACTGAAGCTTTCTTT.

The V and J genes are TRBV5-1 and TRBJ2-7, with 9 bases aligning to TRBD1. This CDR3 has 15 amino acids. The germline gives CDR1 SGHRS, CDR2 YFSETQ. With V trimmed by 3 bases and J by 4 bases, 8 bases remained unmatched. The CDR3, as DNA: TGCGCCAGCAGCTCAACGGACAGGGGCCTTTACGAGCAGTACTTC. As protein: CASSSTDRGLYEQYF. The full variable domain, rest sourced from reference TRBV5-1 and TRBJ2-7, is KAGVTQTPRYLIKTRGQQVTLSCSPISGHRSVSWYQQTPGQGLQFLFEYFSETQRNKGNFPGRFSGRQFSNSRSEMNVSTLELGDSALYLCASSSTDRGLYEQYFGPGTRLTVT.

This clonotype has only a few counts. V and J are TRBV6-2 or TRBV6-3 and TRBJ2-4; perhaps TRBD1 as D (6 bases). V lost 0 bases and J 8 bases, leaving 20 bases between the germline ends. The CDR3 is made up of 17 amino acids. From germline, CDR1 is MNHEY and CDR2 SVGEGT. DNA of the CDR3: TGTGCCAGCAGTTACTCGGTTTCCCCCGCAGCAGGGGACATTCAGTACTTC. It specifies CASSYSVSPAAGDIQYF.

This clonotype was observed many times. This rearrangement joins TRBV7-9 to TRBJ2-6, with 8 bases aligning to TRBD1. V was clipped by 6 bases and J by 0 bases; unmatched bases: 10. CDR3 length equals 18 residues. Germline V gene lookup returns CDR1 SEHNR and CDR2 FQNEAQ (reference sequence). The CDR3 loop reads CASRQPGQANSGANVLTF. The CDR3 coding sequence is TGTGCCAGCAGACAACCGGGACAGGCAAACTCTGGGGCCAACGTCCTGACTTTC.

The chain is built from TRBV28 and TRBJ2-1; D may be TRBD1 (6 bases). The V end lost 7 bases, the J end lost 4 bases, and 26 bases lay between the germline ends. Looked up from germline, CDR1 is MDHEN and CDR2 is SYDVKM. This CDR3 has 18 residues. CDR3 amino acids: CASTLGTNRRPLYNEQFF. CDR3 sequence (DNA): TGTGCCAGCACACTCGGGACAAACAGGAGACCCCTGTACAATGAGCAGTTCTTC.

The chain is built from TRBV7-6 and TRBJ2-2; tentative D call: TRBD1 (6 bases). Germline-derived CDR1 and CDR2 are SGHVS and FNYEAQ. Trimming stripped 4 bases from V and 7 bases from J, with 13 bases between. The CDR3 totals 14 residues. DNA for the CDR3: TGTGCCAGCAGCTCCGGACAGCGTATCGGGGAGCTGTTTTTT. As protein: CASSSGQRIGELFF.

V gene TRBV4-3 combines with J gene TRBJ2-1, with D maybe TRBD2 (6 bases). The CDR3 extends over 16 amino acids. CDR1 is LGHNA, CDR2 YSLEER, per germline. Trimming took off 0 bases at V and 8 bases at J, with 17 bases between the two ends. The CDR3 is CASSQENGGYFYEQFF. CDR3 nucleotides: TGCGCCAGCAGCCAAGAGAACGGGGGATACTTCTATGAGCAGTTCTTC.